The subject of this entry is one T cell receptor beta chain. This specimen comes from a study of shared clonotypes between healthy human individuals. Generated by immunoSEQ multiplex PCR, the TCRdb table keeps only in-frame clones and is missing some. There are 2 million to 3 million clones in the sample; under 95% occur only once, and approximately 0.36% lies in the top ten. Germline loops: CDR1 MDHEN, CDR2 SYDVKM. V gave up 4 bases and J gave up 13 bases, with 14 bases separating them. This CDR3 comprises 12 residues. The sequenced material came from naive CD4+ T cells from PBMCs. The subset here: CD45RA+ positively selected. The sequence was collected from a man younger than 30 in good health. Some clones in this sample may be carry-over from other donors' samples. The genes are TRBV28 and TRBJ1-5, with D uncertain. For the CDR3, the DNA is TGTGCCAGCAGTTCATCAGGTTTAGGTCAGCATTTT. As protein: CASSSSGLGQHF.